Each of the 26 T cell receptor beta chains below was sequenced from the same sample in a study of blood T cell repertoires in COVID-19. Data came from immunoSEQ multiplex PCR; TCRdb stores just in-frame clones and leaves some out. There are roughly 200,000 clones in the sample; about three quarters occur only once, and approximately 12% lies in the top ten. The sample was peripheral blood. These receptors were collected from a woman of 80 years or more with COVID-19, enrolled during active disease.

The V and J genes are TRBV28 and TRBJ1-2, with 7 bases identical to TRBD1. Germline CDR1 is MDHEN and CDR2 is SYDVKM. Trimming cost V 5 bases and J 3 bases; bases outside gene matches: 6. The CDR3 extends over 14 amino acids. The CDR3 sequence: CASSATRGYYGYTF. The CDR3 bases are TGTGCCAGCAGTGCGACCAGGGGGTACTATGGCTACACCTTC.

This clone was observed a single time. This chain joins TRBV18 and TRBJ2-5; D might be TRBD1 (6 bases). The germline V gene encodes CDR1 KGHSH and CDR2 LQKENI. This CDR3 has 13 residues. The germline V and J ends were trimmed by 3 bases and 4 bases, with 9 bases remaining between them. The CDR3 protein is CASSPTGPETQYF. The CDR3 region has the DNA TGTGCCAGCTCACCTACAGGGCCAGAGACCCAGTACTTC.

This clone was seen more than once but under ten times. This chain connects TRBV5-1 to TRBJ1-4, with D possibly matching TRBD1 (5 bases). The CDR3 has 15 residues. Per germline, CDR1 SGHRS and CDR2 YFSETQ. Trimming removed 0 bases at V and 7 bases at J, with 13 bases between. CDR3 nucleotide sequence: TGCGCCAGCAGCTTGGAAGGGGCATACGGTGAAAAACTGTTTTTT. It is translated as CASSLEGAYGEKLFF.

V gene TRBV9 combines with J gene TRBJ1-2, with 7 bases fitting TRBD1. Germline values: CDR1 SGDLS, CDR2 YYNGEE. The CDR3 totals 13 residues. V was clipped by 6 bases and J by 7 bases; unmatched bases: 9. CDR3 in amino acids: CASNSGQPLGYTF. The CDR3 bases are TGTGCCAGCAACTCGGGACAGCCGCTTGGCTACACCTTC.

The V and J genes are TRBV12-3 or TRBV12-4 and TRBJ1-2; the D is unclear. Trimming took off 5 bases at V and 7 bases at J, with 11 bases between the two ends. The CDR3 consists of 12 residues. CDR3 protein: CASSPGGGGYTF. The CDR3 DNA reads as TGTGCCAGCAGTCCGGGAGGCGGTGGCTACACCTTC.

This chain uses TRBV7-2 with TRBJ2-2; 7 bases are a match to TRBD1. The CDR3 consists of 15 residues. V gave up 2 bases and J gave up 1 base; unmatched junction bases: 1. CDR1 is SGHTA and CDR2 is FQGNSA in the germline V gene. CDR3 residues: CASSLYRGNTGELFF. In DNA, the CDR3 is TGTGCCAGCAGCTTATACAGGGGGAACACCGGGGAGCTGTTTTTT.

The chain employs TRBV11-3 and TRBJ1-2; a possible D gene is TRBD1 (6 bases). The CDR3 is 15 residues long. Trimming pared 1 base from V and 3 bases from J, leaving 12 bases between. Looked up from germline, CDR1 is SGHNT and CDR2 is YENEEA. The chain's CDR3 is CASSLVIDRHYGYTF. The CDR3 DNA reads as TGTGCCAGCAGCTTAGTAATCGACAGGCACTATGGCTACACCTTC.

There are a few counts of this clone. The chain employs TRBV11-3 and TRBJ1-5; TRBD1 is a possible D gene (6 bases). The germline V and J ends were trimmed by 0 bases and 2 bases, with 14 bases remaining between them. Germline V gives CDR1 SGHNT, CDR2 YENEEA. The CDR3 contains 17 residues. The CDR3 DNA is TGTGCCAGCAGCTTAGATTTGGGGGCCTGGGGCAATCAGCCCCAGCATTTT. Protein sequence: CASSLDLGAWGNQPQHF. The full variable domain, rest sourced from reference TRBV11-3 and TRBJ1-5, is EAGVVQSPRYKIIEKKQPVAFWCNPISGHNTLYWYLQNLGQGPELLIRYENEEAVDDSQLPKDRFSAERLKGVDSTLKIQPAELGDSAVYLCASSLDLGAWGNQPQHFGDGTRLSIL.

The DNA of the CDR3 is TGTGCCAGCAGCGACGGGATTGAGCAGTACTTC. Translated: CASSDGIEQYF. The chain recombines TRBV5-4 with TRBJ2-7; the D gene is possibly TRBD2 (5 bases). CDR3 size: 11 residues. V gave up 4 bases and J gave up 7 bases, with 9 bases separating them. The germline gives CDR1 SGHNT, CDR2 YYREEE (reference sequence).

The genes are TRBV28 and TRBJ1-2, with 7 bases that match TRBD1. Looked up from germline, CDR1 is MDHEN and CDR2 is SYDVKM. This CDR3 comprises 13 residues. V gave up 8 bases and J gave up 4 bases; unmatched junction bases: 7. The CDR3 sequence is CASAGQTPYGYTF. In nucleotides, the CDR3 is TGTGCCAGCGCGGGACAGACCCCCTATGGCTACACCTTC.

This clone was recorded once. The chain combines TRBV5-4 with TRBJ1-1; D gene unclear. The CDR3 sequence is 13 residues long. Looked up from germline, CDR1 is SGHNT and CDR2 is YYREEE (reference sequence). V lost 5 bases and J lost 4, with 12 bases in between. This chain's CDR3 is CASRRLGGTEAFF. The CDR3 nucleotides are TGTGCCAGCAGAAGGTTAGGAGGCACTGAAGCTTTCTTT.

The V gene is TRBV21-1, the J gene TRBJ2-7; the DNA was not used to check the table's D call, TRBD1. TRBV21-1 is an annotated pseudogene. The CDR3 has 14 amino acids. The CDR3 DNA follows: TGTGCCAGCAGCAAAGGACAGGGGGACTACGAGCAGTACTTC. It yields the protein CASSKGQGDYEQYF.

The V call is TRBV29-1, the J call TRBJ2-1, with D tentatively TRBD1 (7 bases). Trimming took 6 bases from V and 14 from J, leaving 20 bases between them. In germline, CDR1 is SQVTM, CDR2 ANQGSEA. This CDR3 has 12 residues. For the CDR3, the DNA is TGCAGCGTCGGCCCCCAGGGGGGATCTGAGTTCTTC. Its translation is CSVGPQGGSEFF.

The DNA for the CDR3 is TGTGCCAGCAGTGAATGGGCAGGGCAGAATGAGCAGTTCTTC. Translation: CASSEWAGQNEQFF. The V gene is TRBV25-1, the J gene TRBJ2-1, with a possible D match to TRBD1 (5 bases). Germline lookup yields CDR1 MGHDK and CDR2 SYGVNS. This CDR3 region has 14 residues. V was clipped by 1 base and J by 7 bases, with 11 bases between them.

The rearrangement joins TRBV10-3 to TRBJ1-2, with 7 nucleotides matching TRBD1. The CDR3 covers 12 residues. Germline CDR1 reads ENHRY; CDR2 reads SYGVKD. V was clipped by 5 bases and J by 4 bases; unmatched bases: 1. CDR3 loop: CAISPGGYGYTF. The CDR3, as DNA: TGTGCCATCAGTCCAGGGGGCTATGGCTACACCTTC.

V is TRBV4-3 and J is TRBJ2-7; the D gene is possibly TRBD1 (6 bases). V was trimmed by 0 bases and J by 3 bases, leaving 33 bases between them. Germline lookup yields CDR1 LGHNA and CDR2 YSLEER. The CDR3 runs to 22 residues. CDR3 in amino acids: CASSQDQRMRGSGSRGYYEQYF. The CDR3 DNA is TGCGCCAGCAGCCAAGATCAAAGAATGAGGGGATCCGGGTCCAGGGGTTACTACGAGCAGTACTTC.

The chain employs TRBV27 and TRBJ2-7; the match to TRBD1 covers 8 bases. V trimming: 5 bases; J trimming: 1 base; junction bases outside the gene matches: 16. The CDR3 contains 18 residues. Germline loops: CDR1 MNHEY, CDR2 SMNVEV (reference sequence). The CDR3 loop reads CASSPRQGWFAPSYEQYF. The CDR3 coding sequence is TGTGCCAGCAGTCCCCGACAGGGGTGGTTTGCTCCTTCCTACGAGCAGTACTTC.

In this sample, this clone turned up once. This chain uses TRBV5-1 with TRBJ2-1; 7 nucleotides align to TRBD2. The CDR3 length is 12 residues. CDR1 and CDR2 (germline): SGHRS, YFSETQ. V lost 4 bases and J lost 6; bases outside the gene matches: 1. Here the CDR3 DNA reads TGCGCCAGCAGCCCTAGCGGCAATGAGCAGTTCTTC. It yields the protein CASSPSGNEQFF.

This clone was seen only a few times. The V and J genes are TRBV5-8 and TRBJ1-3; no reliable D call. The CDR3 has 14 residues. V lost 4 bases, J lost 4 bases, and 12 bases lay in between. The V gene's germline CDR1 is SGHTS and CDR2 YDEGEE. CDR3 DNA sequence: TGTGCCAGCAGCCTGCGGGGTGCCGGAAACACCATATATTTT. Translation gives CASSLRGAGNTIYF.

This chain connects TRBV4-3 to TRBJ1-1; 10 bases are a match to TRBD1. V lost 4 bases and J lost 3; bases outside the gene matches: 2. This CDR3 has 14 amino acids. Germline-derived CDR1 and CDR2 are LGHNA and YSLEER. The CDR3 protein is CASSLGQGDTEAFF. The DNA of the CDR3 is TGCGCCAGCAGCCTCGGACAGGGGGACACTGAAGCTTTCTTT.

The chain recombines TRBV6-2 or TRBV6-3 with TRBJ1-5; 9 bases match TRBD1. This CDR3 has 15 residues. V shed 6 bases and J 7 bases; nucleotides not matched to a gene: 10. The germline gives CDR1 MNHEY, CDR2 SVGEGT. CDR3 in DNA: TGTGCCAGCAGCTCCCGGGACAGGGCTGGCCAGCCCCAGCATTTT. As protein: CASSSRDRAGQPQHF.

The chain recombines TRBV3-1 (or the pseudogene TRBV3-2) with TRBJ1-1, with D unresolved. This CDR3 comprises 13 residues. Germline V gene lookup returns CDR1 LGHDT and CDR2 YNNKEL (reference sequence). Trimming took 3 bases from V and 1 from J, leaving 6 bases between them. Here the CDR3 reads CASSQTGNTEAFF. CDR3 coding DNA: TGTGCCAGCAGCCAGACGGGGAACACTGAAGCTTTCTTT.

V gene TRBV5-1 combines with J gene TRBJ2-2; possible D gene TRBD2, 6 bases. The CDR3 spans 18 residues. In germline, CDR1 is SGHRS, CDR2 YFSETQ. V gave up 7 bases and J gave up 6 bases, with 28 bases separating them. In DNA, the CDR3 is TGCGCCAGCGCCTTGGCGGGCAGCGGGTACCTTAGCGCCGGGGAGCTGTTTTTT. Translation gives CASALAGSGYLSAGELFF.

This chain connects TRBV11-3 to TRBJ2-3; 9 bases are a match to TRBD1. The V and J ends lost 2 bases and 4 bases, in that order; junction bases with no gene match: 7. The CDR3 is made up of 16 amino acids. Germline-derived CDR1 and CDR2 are SGHNT and YENEEA. Here the CDR3 DNA reads TGTGCCAGCAGCTTAACCGGGACAGGGTTTCCAGATACGCAGTATTTT. Encoded protein: CASSLTGTGFPDTQYF.

CDR3 loop: CASTGTGVPNEKLFF. CDR3 sequence (DNA): TGTGCCAGCACCGGGACAGGCGTACCGAATGAAAAACTGTTTTTT. The rearrangement uses TRBV2 and TRBJ1-4; TRBD1 matches 8 bases. The CDR3 consists of 15 residues. The V and J ends lost 7 bases and 5 bases, in that order; junction bases with no gene match: 9. CDR1 is SNHLY, CDR2 FYNNEI, per germline.

The chain is built from TRBV9 and TRBJ1-3; D is unresolved. There are 14 residues in the CDR3. CDR1 and CDR2 from the germline V gene are SGDLS and YYNGEE. V lost 0 bases and J 4 bases, leaving 8 bases between the germline ends. CDR3 protein: CASSVAGLGNTIYF. CDR3 nucleotides: TGTGCCAGCAGCGTAGCAGGCCTCGGAAACACCATATATTTT.